The 24 T cell receptor beta chains presented below share a single source sample, sequenced in a study of vaccination and CD4 T cells after COVID-19. Scientists ran DNA taken from cultured CD4+ T cells through the Oncomine TCR Beta short-read assay for sequencing. One entry per CDR3 protein results from TCRdb running MiXCR on the PCR reads. The table shows roughly 15,000 distinct CDR3 sequences, with more than 25% occurring only once. As for treatment: approximately nine-day PBMC culture with coronavirus spike peptide pools or control peptides (ViraFEST assay). Their antigen targets remain unknown. Specimen: cultured CD4+ T cells from blood. Every receptor here comes from a human donor with COVID-19.

This clonotype was seen only a few times. This sequence joins TRBV11-2 and TRBJ2-1, with 13 bases fitting TRBD2. With V trimmed by 0 bases and J by 4 bases, 0 bases remained unmatched. Germline V gives CDR1 SGHAT, CDR2 FQNNGV. This CDR3 comprises 16 residues. CDR3 DNA sequence: TGTGCCAGCAGCTTAGAGGGACTAGCGGGGTACAATGAGCAGTTCTTC. Translation: CASSLEGLAGYNEQFF.

This clonotype has just a few counts. V usage is TRBV20-1 and J usage is TRBJ1-3; D gene uncertain. V lost 0 bases, J lost 0 bases, and 15 bases lay in between. CDR1 and CDR2 from the germline V gene are DFQATT and SNEGSKA (reference sequence). This CDR3 spans 17 amino acids. CDR3: CSAREGKNTHSGNTIYF. As DNA, the CDR3 is TGCAGTGCTAGAGAGGGGAAAAATACCCACTCTGGAAACACCATATATTTT.

There are a few counts of this clonotype. This sequence joins TRBV19 and TRBJ1-2, with 7 positions matching TRBD1. This CDR3 contains 15 residues. Germline assignment: CDR1 LNHDA and CDR2 SQIVND (reference sequence). V shed 2 bases, J shed 8 bases, and the junction held 11 bases outside the gene matches. The CDR3 is CASSIPRDRVRGYTF. In DNA form, the CDR3 reads TGTGCCAGTAGTATACCAAGAGACAGGGTACGAGGCTACACCTTC. Filled out from reference TRBV19 and TRBJ1-2, the complete variable domain reads DGGITQSPKYLFRKEGQNVTLSCEQNLNHDAMYWYRQDPGQGLRLIYYSQIVNDFQKGDIAEGYSVSREKKESFPLTVTSAQKNPTAFYLCASSIPRDRVRGYTFGSGTRLTVV.

This clonotype was counted a few times. This rearrangement joins TRBV6-1 to TRBJ1-2; D remains ambiguous. Germline V gene lookup returns CDR1 MNHNS and CDR2 SASEGT. The CDR3 is 11 residues long. V lost 11 bases and J lost 8, with 15 bases in between. The chain's CDR3 is CAALDLGGYTF. As DNA, the CDR3 is TGTGCCGCATTAGACCTGGGGGGCTACACCTTC.

The rearrangement uses TRBV7-2 and TRBJ1-2; D unclear. The CDR3 has 14 amino acids. V was clipped by 1 base and J by 4 bases, with 10 bases between them. Germline CDR1 reads SGHTA; CDR2 reads FQGNSA. CDR3 loop: CASSLVADTYGYTF. DNA of the CDR3: TGTGCCAGCAGCTTAGTAGCGGATACCTATGGCTACACCTTC.

This clonotype was observed a few times. The chain has TRBV25-1 and TRBJ1-1; tentative D call: TRBD1 (6 bases). The V and J ends lost 3 bases and 1 base respectively, with 12 bases between them. The germline gives CDR1 MGHDK, CDR2 SYGVNS. The CDR3 contains 15 residues. The CDR3 loop reads CASSEPGQTNTEAFF. In nucleotides, the CDR3 is TGTGCCAGCAGTGAGCCCGGACAGACGAACACTGAAGCTTTCTTT.

The chain employs TRBV4-1 and TRBJ1-6, with a weak D call TRBD1 (6 bases). There are 15 residues in the CDR3. Deletions cut 1 base from V and 5 bases from J, with 9 bases between. Germline V gives CDR1 MGHRA, CDR2 YSYEKL. The CDR3 DNA is TGCGCCAGCAGCCAAGCCGGGGGCAATAATTCACCCCTCCACTTT. Protein product: CASSQAGGNNSPLHF.

This clonotype showed up just a few times. This sequence joins TRBV20-1 and TRBJ2-3, with TRBD2 identical over 9 bases. V was pared by 3 bases and J by 4 bases, with 8 bases of the junction left unmatched. Germline V lookup: CDR1 DFQATT, CDR2 SNEGSKA (reference sequence). This CDR3 comprises 15 residues. The CDR3 protein is CSARWGGGASDTQYF. For the CDR3, the DNA is TGCAGTGCTAGGTGGGGCGGGGGGGCCTCAGATACGCAGTATTTT.

This clonotype was observed a few times. The chain combines TRBV7-2 with TRBJ1-5, with D perhaps matching TRBD1 (5 bases). The CDR3 has 14 residues. Germline lookup yields CDR1 SGHTA and CDR2 FQGNSA. Deletions cut 1 base from V and 4 bases from J, with 8 bases between. The CDR3 DNA sequence: TGTGCCAGCAGCTTAGATACAGGAAATCAGCCCCAGCATTTT. Amino acids: CASSLDTGNQPQHF.

The sample holds a few counts of this clonotype. This rearrangement joins TRBV20-1 to TRBJ1-1, with D tentatively TRBD1 (5 bases). The V and J ends lost 3 bases and 1 base respectively, with 12 bases between them. Germline lookup yields CDR1 DFQATT and CDR2 SNEGSKA (reference sequence). The CDR3 runs to 14 residues. For the CDR3, the DNA is TGCAGTGCTAGTGGAGGGGCAAGGAACACTGAAGCTTTCTTT. Residues: CSASGGARNTEAFF.

The chain employs TRBV7-4 and TRBJ1-4; D call uncertain. Germline V gene data show CDR1 as SGHVT and CDR2 as SQSDAQ. The CDR3 consists of 16 residues. Trimming removed 5 bases from V and 8 bases from J, with 21 bases in between. DNA for the CDR3: TGTGCCAGCAGCGTAGAAGGATGGGGATCTCGGGAAAAACTGTTTTTT. Translation: CASSVEGWGSREKLFF.

This clonotype is medium-sized within its sample. The chain couples TRBV6-1 to TRBJ1-2; 9 positions agree with TRBD1. V shed 6 bases, J shed 7 bases, and the junction held 12 bases outside the gene matches. The CDR3 consists of 15 residues. Germline V gene data show CDR1 as MNHNS and CDR2 as SASEGT. In DNA, the CDR3 is TGTGCCAGCAGGGAGGAGGGACAGGGAATTCGTGGCTACACCTTC. It codes for CASREEGQGIRGYTF.

The rearrangement links TRBV9 to TRBJ1-2; D call uncertain. CDR1 SGDLS and CDR2 YYNGEE come from the germline V gene. V shed 0 bases and J shed 2 bases, with 14 bases lying between them. CDR3 length: 16 residues. CDR3 nucleotides: TGTGCCAGCAGCGTAGATTACGGAAGCACAAACTATGGCTACACCTTC. Residues: CASSVDYGSTNYGYTF.

This sequence joins TRBV28 and TRBJ2-7, with 9 nucleotides matching TRBD1. The V and J ends lost 0 bases and 4 bases, in that order; junction bases with no gene match: 4. CDR1 and CDR2 (germline): MDHEN, SYDVKM. There are 15 residues in the CDR3. The CDR3 spells CASSLWGQGAYEQYF. As DNA, the CDR3 is TGTGCCAGCAGTTTATGGGGACAGGGTGCTTACGAGCAGTACTTC.

In DNA, the CDR3 is TGTGCCAGCAGCTTACCCCCGACAGTTGAAGCTTTCTTT. Residues: CASSLPPTVEAFF. The rearrangement links TRBV11-3 to TRBJ1-1; tentative D call: TRBD1 (5 bases). V gave up 2 bases and J gave up 7 bases, with 11 bases separating them. CDR3 length: 13 residues. Germline loops: CDR1 SGHNT, CDR2 YENEEA.

This clonotype was seen a handful of times. V and J are TRBV7-9 and TRBJ2-5; no definite D call. Germline V gene lookup returns CDR1 SEHNR and CDR2 FQNEAQ (reference sequence). There are 11 residues in the CDR3. Trimming removed 5 bases at V and 7 bases at J, with 8 bases between. The DNA for the CDR3 is TGTGCCAGCAGCCGCGGTGTGACCCAGTACTTC. Translating gives CASSRGVTQYF.

Comments on this clonotype: One base away lies a much larger clone, so this may be a sequencing read error. This chain joins TRBV7-2 and TRBJ1-5; 7 bases are a match to TRBD1. The CDR3 runs to 14 residues. The V and J ends lost 5 bases and 5 bases, in that order; junction bases with no gene match: 6. The V gene's germline CDR1 is SGHTA and CDR2 FQGNSA. This chain's CDR3 is CASSAGDSYQPQHF. DNA of the CDR3: TGTGCCAGCAGCGCGGGGGACAGTTATCAGCCCCAGCATTTT.

The chain is built from TRBV20-1 and TRBJ1-1; D gene unclear. The germline V gene encodes CDR1 DFQATT and CDR2 SNEGSKA (reference sequence). The CDR3 is 17 amino acids. V was clipped by 0 bases and J by 1 base, with 18 bases between them. CDR3 sequence reads: CSAREDTRRVTNTEAFF. CDR3 sequence (DNA): TGCAGTGCTAGAGAAGACACCCGGAGGGTAACGAACACTGAAGCTTTCTTT.

This clonotype has just a few counts. The CDR3 here is CASSLDGGFSYNSPLHF. The CDR3, as DNA: TGCGCCAGCAGCTTGGACGGGGGCTTCAGTTATAATTCACCCCTCCACTTT. The chain couples TRBV5-1 to TRBJ1-6; D might be TRBD1 (6 bases). V lost 0 bases and J 4 bases, leaving 14 bases between the germline ends. This CDR3 spans 17 amino acids. Germline CDR1 and CDR2: SGHRS and YFSETQ. Combining the CDR3 with reference TRBV5-1 and TRBJ1-6 gives the whole variable domain KAGVTQTPRYLIKTRGQQVTLSCSPISGHRSVSWYQQTPGQGLQFLFEYFSETQRNKGNFPGRFSGRQFSNSRSEMNVSTLELGDSALYLCASSLDGGFSYNSPLHFGNGTRLTVT.

V gene TRBV2 combines with J gene TRBJ1-2, with 12 bases lining up with TRBD1. V lost 6 bases, J lost 4 bases, and 6 bases stayed unmatched. From germline, CDR1 is SNHLY and CDR2 FYNNEI. The CDR3 loop spans 15 amino acids. The CDR3 bases are TGTGCCAGCAGGGGACAGGGGGCGGCTTCCTATGGCTACACCTTC. Its protein is CASRGQGAASYGYTF.

The V and J genes are TRBV28 and TRBJ1-2; 7 bases align to TRBD1. CDR1 and CDR2 (germline): MDHEN, SYDVKM. The V gene end was trimmed by 6 bases and the J gene end by 8 bases; junction bases not matched to a gene: 9. The CDR3 consists of 13 residues. Here the CDR3 DNA reads TGTGCCAGCAGAACGACAGGGCTCGGAGGCTACACCTTC. Translated, it gives CASRTTGLGGYTF.

The V and J genes are TRBV11-3 and TRBJ2-7; possibly TRBD1 or TRBD2 for D (6 bases each). CDR1 is SGHNT, CDR2 YENEEA, per germline. This CDR3 is 13 amino acids long. Between the trimmed V and J ends, which lost 0 bases and 9 bases, there was a span of 12 bases. In nucleotides, the CDR3 is TGTGCCAGCAGCTTAGAATATGGGGGGCCGCAGTACTTC. Translation gives CASSLEYGGPQYF.

The rearrangement uses TRBV6-1 and TRBJ2-2, with 10 bases identical to TRBD2. The germline V gene encodes CDR1 MNHNS and CDR2 SASEGT. J gave up 8 bases and V 9 bases, and 9 bases lay outside the gene matches. This CDR3 contains 14 residues. DNA for the CDR3: TGTGCCAGTTATAGCGGGGGGAATGCTGGGGAGCTGTTTTTT. It yields the protein CASYSGGNAGELFF.

This CDR3 is CASSFHETVQYF. The DNA for the CDR3 is TGTGCCAGCAGTTTTCATGAGACAGTGCAGTATTTT. The V call is TRBV12-3 or TRBV12-4, the J call TRBJ2-3, with a possible D match to TRBD1 (5 bases). V shed 3 bases and J shed 11 bases, with 12 bases lying between them. The CDR3 totals 12 residues.